This T cell receptor beta chain came from a study of PD-1 blockade in classical Hodgkin lymphoma. Time point indicated: cycle 4 day 1 (C4D1), after 6 weeks of nivolumab. After autologous stem cell transplantation all patients relapsed, and prior brentuximab vedotin exposure differed between cohorts. Profiling relied on immunoSEQ multiplex PCR, and the TCRdb table lists in-frame clones only, not all of them. The data show 75,000 to 100,000 clones, approximately 94% seen once. The V gene's germline CDR1 is SEHNR and CDR2 FQNEAQ (reference sequence). With 9 bases removed from V and 3 bases from J, the gap between germline ends came to 12 bases. The CDR3 sequence is 13 residues long.

The sequence was obtained from a human donor with classical Hodgkin lymphoma. The chain employs TRBV7-9 and TRBJ2-4, with TRBD2 as a possible D gene (6 bases). Sequences were derived from peripheral blood mononuclear cells (PBMCs), sampled before the fourth cycle of nivolumab. The CDR3 nucleotides read TGTGCCAGTCTGGACGGGAGCAAAAACATTCAGTACTTC. Its protein product is CASLDGSKNIQYF.